This is a list of T cell receptor beta chains from one sample in a study of blood T cells in healthy people across ages. Each CDR3 protein is one row after TCRdb ran MiXCR on the 5' RACE reads. The sample has approximately 700,000 distinct CDR3 sequences; less than 40% are singletons. Sequencing was done on a sample of blood. These receptors came from a woman aged 80 or over in good health. CDR3s include the opening cysteine and the closing phenylalanine or tryptophan. D genes are given only for firm matches. Expanded clones are given a class, and other clones once, few, many or no size at all.

clone_size j_call v_call d_call cdr3_nt cdr3_aa
many TRBJ1-5 TRBV4-1 . TGCGCCAGCAGCCAAGAGGCCGGGACGACAGTATCCCCCCAGCATTTT CASSQEAGTTVSPQHF
. TRBJ2-7 TRBV29-1 . TGCAGCGTTTTGGTGGAGGAGGGCTACGAGCAGTACTTC CSVLVEEGYEQYF
many TRBJ2-3 TRBV6-5 TRBD1 TGTGCCAGCAGTTACCTGCGGACAGGAAACACAGATACGCAGTATTTT CASSYLRTGNTDTQYF
few TRBJ1-2 TRBV6-6 TRBD1 TGTGCCAGCAGTCCTATCCGACAGGGGTCCAACTATGGCTACACCTTC CASSPIRQGSNYGYTF
. TRBJ2-1 TRBV19 . TGTGCCAGTAGTACCCTGTTGACGGTAGGGGGGTACAATGAGCAGTTCTTC CASSTLLTVGGYNEQFF
many TRBJ1-5 TRBV4-1 . TGCGCCAGCAGCCAAGACCCGGTAAATCAGCCCCAGCATTTT CASSQDPVNQPQHF
few TRBJ2-7 TRBV20-1 . TGCAGTGCTAGTCGAACCGGGCTGAACGAGCAGTACTTC CSASRTGLNEQYF
many TRBJ2-1 TRBV20-1 . TGCAGTGCTAGTCGGGGTTACAATGAGCAGTTCTTC CSASRGYNEQFF
many TRBJ2-3 TRBV20-1 . TGCAGTGCTAGCATTCTAGCCTCCGCAGATACGCAGTATTTT CSASILASADTQYF
many TRBJ2-5 TRBV6-5 TRBD2 TGTGCCAGCAGTCGTGGACTAGCGGTCCAAGAGACCCAGTACTTC CASSRGLAVQETQYF
. TRBJ2-6 TRBV4-1 . TGCGCCAGCAGCCAAGATGCGGGACAGCTGTCTGGGGCCAACGTCCTGACTTTC CASSQDAGQLSGANVLTF
many TRBJ2-3 TRBV5-1 TRBD1 TGCGCCAGCAGCTTGGATGGACAGGGGTTTGGAGGCACAGATACGCAGTATTTT CASSLDGQGFGGTDTQYF
many TRBJ2-3 TRBV9 . TGTGCCAGCAGCGTAGAAATTATTAGCACAGATACGCAGTATTTT CASSVEIISTDTQYF
. TRBJ2-1 TRBV7-3 TRBD2 TGTGCCAGCAGTCCCCGACTAGCGGGAGGGGATGAGCAGTTCTTC CASSPRLAGGDEQFF
many TRBJ1-4 TRBV11-2 . TGTGCCAGCAGCCTATCCGGGGCCCGAACTAATGAAAAACTGTTTTTT CASSLSGARTNEKLFF
many TRBJ2-3 TRBV9 TRBD2 TGTGCCAGCAGCAAAGCGGGGGCCGTCACAGATACGCAGTATTTT CASSKAGAVTDTQYF
. TRBJ2-1 TRBV12-3/TRBV12-4 . TGTGCCAGCAGTTTAGACGGTTCCTACGAGCAGTTCTTC CASSLDGSYEQFF
many TRBJ1-2 TRBV5-1 . TGCGCCAGCAGCTCGACAGACTATGGCTACACCTTC CASSSTDYGYTF
. TRBJ2-3 TRBV20-1 TRBD2 TGCAGTGCTAGTCGTTGGCTAGCGGCTAGCACAGATACGCAGTATTTT CSASRWLAASTDTQYF
few TRBJ2-7 TRBV30 . TGTGCCTGGAGTGGGGGGGCTCTGAGGGAGCAGTACTTC CAWSGGALREQYF
many TRBJ1-6 TRBV12-3/TRBV12-4 TRBD1 TGTGCCAGCAGCTCCGAGACAGGGGGCAATTCACCCCTCCACTTT CASSSETGGNSPLHF
many TRBJ2-7 TRBV3-1 . TGTGCCAGCAGCCAAGGGGCGCCCTCCGGGTCACAGCAGTACTTC CASSQGAPSGSQQYF
. TRBJ2-4 TRBV13 TRBD1 TGTGCCAGCAGCTCCGGACCCCTGGGGACAGGGGGACCAAACATTCAGTACTTC CASSSGPLGTGGPNIQYF
few TRBJ2-3 TRBV11-1 TRBD2 TGTGCCAGCAGCCCTCGGACTAGCGGGGATCGTACGCAGTATTTT CASSPRTSGDRTQYF
. TRBJ1-6 TRBV10-3 TRBD1 TGTGCCATCAGCGAGACAGGGCATAATTCACCCCTCCACTTT CAISETGHNSPLHF
many TRBJ1-6 TRBV7-3 TRBD1 TGTGCCAGCAGCCGGGACAGGGGAAATAATTCACCCCTCCACTTT CASSRDRGNNSPLHF
. TRBJ2-1 TRBV7-2 TRBD2 TGTGCCAGCAGCTCCCGGGGGGAGTCCTACAATGAGCAGTTCTTC CASSSRGESYNEQFF
. TRBJ1-2 TRBV7-2 TRBD1 TGTGCCAGCAGCTCAACAGGGGGAAATGATGGCTACACCTTC CASSSTGGNDGYTF
. TRBJ1-2 TRBV20-1 . TGCAGTGCCGGAGAGGACAGCGTAGAAGGCTACACCTTC CSAGEDSVEGYTF
many TRBJ2-4 TRBV6-2/TRBV6-3 TRBD2 TGTGCCAGCAGTTATACTCTCCCAGGGAGACTAGCGTCGAACATTCAGTACTTC CASSYTLPGRLASNIQYF
many TRBJ2-1 TRBV7-3 . TGTGCCAGCAGCCCCAGGGGATCTTCTGGGCAGTTCTTC CASSPRGSSGQFF
many TRBJ2-4 TRBV6-1 . TGTGCCAGCCCCCCTCCAGGGGGACTAGCCAAAAACATTCAGTACTTC CASPPPGGLAKNIQYF
. TRBJ2-1 TRBV6-6 TRBD1 TGTGCCAGCAACCCGGGACAGGGGGCCGGCTATGAGCAGTTCTTC CASNPGQGAGYEQFF
. TRBJ1-1 TRBV10-3 . TGTGCCATCAGTGGGATCGGGGGGCCTGAAGCTTTCTTT CAISGIGGPEAFF
many TRBJ1-1 TRBV29-1 . TGCAGCGTAGCCAAAGACCCGCTGGTCACTGAAGCTTTCTTT CSVAKDPLVTEAFF
many TRBJ2-1 TRBV5-1 TRBD1 TGCGCCAGCAGCCTCCGGGACAGGGGGATGGATGAGCAGTTCTTC CASSLRDRGMDEQFF
few TRBJ1-4 TRBV7-2 . TGTGCCAGCAGCTTATGGGGTAATGAAAAACTGTTTTTT CASSLWGNEKLFF
many TRBJ1-2 TRBV7-2 . TGTGCCAGCAGCTTAGCGGAGACGGCAATCTATGGCTACACCTTC CASSLAETAIYGYTF
many TRBJ2-7 TRBV9 TRBD1 TGTGCCAGCAGCCCAAAGGGACAGGCCGAGCAGTACTTC CASSPKGQAEQYF
many TRBJ2-7 TRBV6-5 TRBD2 TGTGCCAGCAGCCCGGGAGGGACCTCCTACGAGCAGTACTTC CASSPGGTSYEQYF
. TRBJ2-3 TRBV5-1 . TGCGCCAGCAGCACCCGGGACAGGGCGGCGGGGGGACACACAGATACGCAGTATTTT CASSTRDRAAGGHTDTQYF
many TRBJ2-7 TRBV7-3 . TGTGCCAGCAGCTCCCCCGGGGGTATAGGATACGAGCAGTACTTC CASSSPGGIGYEQYF
. TRBJ1-5 TRBV19 . TGTGCCAGTAGTATAGATTTAGACAGCAGGGGCAATCAGCCCCAGCATTTT CASSIDLDSRGNQPQHF
many TRBJ2-7 TRBV7-6 . TGTGCCAGCAGCTTAAGAAGGGGGGACGAGCAGTACTTC CASSLRRGDEQYF
many TRBJ2-1 TRBV7-8 TRBD1 TGTGCCAGCAGCGTAACAGGGGATCGGGAGCAGTTCTTC CASSVTGDREQFF
many TRBJ2-1 TRBV3-1 . TGTGCCAGCAGCCAAGAGAACAAGCAGTTCTTC CASSQENKQFF
many TRBJ2-7 TRBV20-1 . TGCAGTGCTAGGATTCGGCCGTCCTTCTCCTACGAGCAGTACTTC CSARIRPSFSYEQYF
few TRBJ1-5 TRBV10-3 TRBD1 TGTGCCACCAGGGGGACAGGGGGCGGAGGTAGCAATCAGCCCCAGCATTTT CATRGTGGGGSNQPQHF
. TRBJ2-7 TRBV7-8 TRBD2 TGTGCCAGCAGCTTAGCGCGGGGGGAGGGCAGGGTAGGCTACGAGCAGTACTTC CASSLARGEGRVGYEQYF
. TRBJ1-4 TRBV10-3 . TGTGCCATCAGCCTACAGGGTGGGGGTGAAAAACTGTTTTTT CAISLQGGGEKLFF
. TRBJ2-7 TRBV28 . TGTGCCAGCAGTTTAGGGGCGAGCTGCGAGCAGTACTTC CASSLGASCEQYF
many TRBJ2-7 TRBV7-8 . TGTGCCAGCAGAGGGACGGAACTCTCCTACGAGCAGTACTTC CASRGTELSYEQYF
. TRBJ2-7 TRBV11-3 TRBD1 TGTGCCAGCAGCCGATACACCGGGACAGGGTTCAGTGAGCAGTACTTC CASSRYTGTGFSEQYF
. TRBJ2-7 TRBV29-1 TRBD1 TGCAGCGTCGAAGACAGGGGTGGATACGAGCAGTACTTC CSVEDRGGYEQYF
. TRBJ2-2 TRBV29-1 TRBD1 TGCAGCGTTGAAACAGGGGTCAACACCGGGGAGCTGTTTTTT CSVETGVNTGELFF
once TRBJ2-1 TRBV6-6 . TGTGCCAGCACGGCTAGCACTGAGCAGTTCTTC CASTASTEQFF
. TRBJ2-5 TRBV9 TRBD1 TGTGCCAGCAGCGAGGACAGGCGACGTTCCGAGACCCAGTACTTC CASSEDRRRSETQYF
. TRBJ2-6 TRBV5-1 . TGCGCCAGCAGCTGCGGAGACGGGGCCAACGTCCTGACTTTC CASSCGDGANVLTF
many TRBJ2-7 TRBV7-2 . TGTGCCAGCAGCCAGCTTAGAAGTGTCCACGAGCAGTACTTC CASSQLRSVHEQYF
. TRBJ2-3 TRBV9 . TGTGCCAGCAGCGTAGGATTGGGTGGCACAGATACGCAGTATTTT CASSVGLGGTDTQYF